The 6 T cell receptor beta chains given below trace back to one sample, sequenced in a study of T-cell memory formation after mild COVID-19. TCRdb passed the 5' RACE reads through MiXCR, listing each CDR3 protein once. Among hundreds of thousands of distinct CDR3 sequences listed, about 20% were seen once. Input material: PBMCs or a T cell subset sorted from them (not recorded which). These receptors were obtained from an adult woman who had mild COVID-19 (a few samples of this study predate the infection). Cell type and time point are not known.

V gene TRBV19 combines with J gene TRBJ2-7; 10 positions match TRBD1. This CDR3 has 14 residues. The J segment lost 3 bases and the V segment lost 3 bases, leaving 2 bases of the junction unmatched. Germline assignment: CDR1 LNHDA and CDR2 SQIVND (reference sequence). CDR3 loop: CASSMDRGGYEQYF. CDR3 coding DNA: TGTGCCAGTAGTATGGACAGGGGGGGCTACGAGCAGTACTTC.

V is TRBV20-1 and J is TRBJ2-7; 9 nucleotides match TRBD2. This CDR3 is built from 11 residues. Germline loops: CDR1 DFQATT, CDR2 SNEGSKA (reference sequence). The V gene end was trimmed by 6 bases and the J gene end by 9 bases; junction bases not matched to a gene: 6. CDR3 in amino acids: CSARSGGAQYF. The CDR3 DNA reads TGCAGTGCCCGTAGCGGGGGAGCGCAGTACTTC.

This clonotype was seen a handful of times. This rearrangement joins TRBV20-1 to TRBJ1-1; D remains unclear. This CDR3 is built from 12 residues. CDR1 is DFQATT and CDR2 is SNEGSKA in the germline V gene (reference sequence). Here the CDR3 DNA reads TGCAGCGGCTTGGTCCACAACACTGAAGCTTTCTTT. Translated, it gives CSGLVHNTEAFF.

The chain combines TRBV20-1 with TRBJ2-7; possible D gene TRBD2, 7 bases. V was trimmed by 0 bases and J by 2 bases, leaving 14 bases between them. The CDR3 is 15 amino acids. Germline CDR1 reads DFQATT; CDR2 reads SNEGSKA (reference sequence). In DNA, the CDR3 is TGCAGTGCTAGAGATCCGGCGGGGGCAACCTACGAGCAGTACTTC. Protein product: CSARDPAGATYEQYF.

The chain combines TRBV6-6 with TRBJ2-7; a possible D gene is TRBD2 (5 bases). CDR3 size: 12 residues. Between the trimmed V and J ends, which lost 8 bases and 9 bases, there was a span of 17 bases. Germline V gene lookup returns CDR1 MNHNY and CDR2 SVGAGI (reference sequence). CDR3: CASGAEIRGQYF. The CDR3 coding sequence is TGTGCCAGCGGCGCGGAGATCCGGGGGCAGTACTTC.

The chain carries TRBV6-5 and TRBJ1-1, with D unclear. The CDR3 loop spans 13 amino acids. Germline loops: CDR1 MNHEY, CDR2 SVGAGI. V was shortened by 4 bases and J by 6 bases, with 12 bases between the two germline ends. In DNA form, the CDR3 reads TGTGCCAGCAGTTTTAAAAGAACAGCTGAAGCTTTCTTT. Translating it yields CASSFKRTAEAFF.